This passage covers 20 T cell receptor beta chains from one sample sequenced in a study of metastatic and nonmetastatic thyroid tumors. Using MiXCR, TCRdb reanalyzed the PCR reads. The sample contains about 50,000 clones, around 20% of which appear only once. There were no patients who had received any treatment before thyroid surgery. The sequencing input was blood. These receptor sequences come from a female donor with papillary thyroid cancer or a benign thyroid nodule (not recorded which). Some clones in this sample may be carry-over from other donors' samples.

This clone was recorded at least ten times. This chain links TRBV18 with TRBJ1-3; 11 positions agree with TRBD1. Per germline, CDR1 KGHSH and CDR2 LQKENI. Germline trimming cut 5 bases from V and 2 bases from J; bases unmatched to any gene: 11. The CDR3 is made up of 18 amino acids. The chain's CDR3 is CASSSRDRGTNPGNTIYF. In DNA form, the CDR3 reads TGTGCCAGCTCATCCCGGGACAGGGGGACTAATCCTGGAAACACCATATATTTT.

On this clone: Since the CDR3 does not end with the conserved phenylalanine or tryptophan, this likely comes from a read error. This chain joins TRBV28 and TRBJ1-6, with no clear D. Looked up from germline, CDR1 is MDHEN and CDR2 is SYDVKM. The CDR3 is 14 residues long. CDR3 coding DNA: TGTGCCAGCAGTTTGGAGGCAGTGCAGTCACGCCTCCACTAT. Its translation is CASSLEAVQSRLHY.

Note on this clone: This may stem from a read error, because a much larger clone lies one nucleotide away. This sample includes further DNA sequences coding for the same CDR3. This chain uses TRBV7-9 with TRBJ1-2; D is undetermined. The CDR3 is made up of 12 amino acids. Germline V CDR1 and CDR2: SEHNR, FQNEAQ (reference sequence). The CDR3 protein is CASRLGDGTYTF. The CDR3 region has the DNA TGTGCCAGCAGGTTAGGTGACGGTACCTACACCTTC.

Concerning this clone: A junction boundary mismatches the germline segment, possibly from a read error. The gene calls are TRBV5-1 and TRBJ2-2; D unresolved. Germline CDR1 is SGHRS and CDR2 is YFSETQ. The CDR3 loop spans 15 amino acids. Here the CDR3 DNA reads TGCGCCAGCAGCTTGGTACAAGGGAACACCGGTGAGCTGTTTTTT. It translates to CASSLVQGNTGELFF.

Turning to this clone: A much larger clone differs from this one at a single base, so this may be a read error. Within the sample, other DNA sequences also encode this same CDR3. The chain carries TRBV14 and TRBJ1-3, with D maybe TRBD1 (6 bases). CDR3 length: 11 amino acids. CDR1 and CDR2 (germline): SGHDN, FVKESK. The germline V and J ends were trimmed by 3 bases and 11 bases, with 8 bases remaining between them. For the CDR3, the DNA is TGTGCCAGCAGCCAGGGGGGCGCCATATATTTT. Protein sequence: CASSQGGAIYF.

This clone was recorded only once. The rearrangement links TRBV4-2 to TRBJ2-7; 13 bases map to TRBD2. With V trimmed by 3 bases and J by 4 bases, 9 bases remained unmatched. This CDR3 has 17 amino acids. Germline-derived CDR1 and CDR2 are LGHNA and YNFKEQ. In nucleotides, the CDR3 is TGTGCCAGCAGCCATCTGGGACTAGCGGGATGGCGGTACGAGCAGTACTTC. Amino acids: CASSHLGLAGWRYEQYF.

The sample holds many counts of this clone. The chain couples TRBV4-2 to TRBJ2-1; D is ambiguous. The CDR3 is 16 amino acids. Germline-derived CDR1 and CDR2 are LGHNA and YNFKEQ. Trimming removed 4 bases from V and 4 bases from J, with 17 bases in between. As DNA, the CDR3 is TGTGCCAGCAGCCTGCCGCGCCCGCAGGAATACAATGAGCAGTTCTTC. Translated, it gives CASSLPRPQEYNEQFF.

The CDR3 here is CASSLCLAKDYEQYF. The CDR3 DNA is TGCGCCAGCAGCTTGTGTCTAGCTAAAGACTACGAGCAGTACTTC. The chain combines TRBV5-1 with TRBJ2-7; TRBD2 is a possible D gene (5 bases). Trimming took 1 base from V and 3 from J, leaving 14 bases between them. Germline CDR1 and CDR2: SGHRS and YFSETQ. The CDR3 is made up of 15 amino acids.

This clone was observed at least ten times. Other DNA sequences within the sample encode an identical CDR3. V usage is TRBV30 and J usage is TRBJ1-1, with D uncertain. Germline V gives CDR1 GTSNPN, CDR2 SVGIG (reference sequence). V was trimmed by 0 bases and J by 0 bases, leaving 14 bases between them. There are 16 residues in the CDR3. This CDR3 reads CAWSVDRLTMNTEAFF. The CDR3 region has the DNA TGTGCCTGGAGTGTAGACCGACTAACTATGAACACTGAAGCTTTCTTT. The variable domain in full, with the rest retrieved from reference TRBV30 and TRBJ1-1, is SQTIHQWPATLVQPVGSPLSLECTVEGTSNPNLYWYRQAAGRGLQLLFYSVGIGQISSEVPQNLSASRPQDRQFILSSKKLLLSDSGFYLCAWSVDRLTMNTEAFFGQGTRLTVV.

This clone was counted ten times or more. Other DNA sequences in the sample encode the same CDR3. This chain links TRBV5-1 with TRBJ1-2; no firm D call. Trimming left V 0 bases short and J 2 bases short, with 8 bases between. The CDR3 length is 14 residues. In germline, CDR1 is SGHRS, CDR2 YFSETQ. CDR3 region: CASSLVARNYGYTF. The CDR3 nucleotides read TGCGCCAGCAGCTTGGTGGCAAGGAACTATGGCTACACCTTC.

This clone was detected ten times or more. The genes are TRBV18 and TRBJ2-5; D is ambiguous. Trimming removed 2 bases from V and 0 bases from J, with 7 bases in between. Per the germline V gene, CDR1 is KGHSH and CDR2 is LQKENI. The CDR3 consists of 14 residues. CDR3 bases: TGTGCCAGCTCACCAAAGGGAAACCAAGAGACCCAGTACTTC. It specifies CASSPKGNQETQYF.

This clone was recorded many times. The CDR3 is CASSPRGQGARGEQYF. The CDR3 DNA follows: TGTGCCAGTAGTCCCCGGGGACAGGGGGCGCGCGGCGAGCAGTACTTC. V gene TRBV19 combines with J gene TRBJ2-7; 12 nucleotides match TRBD1. J was trimmed by 6 bases and V by 5 bases; bases with no gene match: 11. The V gene's germline CDR1 is LNHDA and CDR2 SQIVND (reference sequence). The CDR3 spans 16 residues.

This clone has a count of ten or more. The same CDR3 also results from other DNA sequences found in this sample. The chain combines TRBV5-1 with TRBJ2-1; D uncertain. The CDR3 length is 13 residues. V was trimmed by 7 bases and J by 0 bases, leaving 8 bases between them. The germline gives CDR1 SGHRS, CDR2 YFSETQ. The CDR3 is CASGTLSYNEQFF. CDR3 bases: TGCGCCAGCGGCACCCTCTCCTACAATGAGCAGTTCTTC.

Of note for this clone: Mismatch with germline at one junction end may stem from a read error. V and J are TRBV27 and TRBJ2-3, with D perhaps being TRBD1 or TRBD2 (5 bases each). CDR1 MNHEY and CDR2 SMNVEV come from the germline V gene (reference sequence). CDR3 length: 15 residues. CDR3 DNA: TGCGCCAGCAGTCTCATGGGGGTAGGAGCAGATACGCAGTATTTT. It is translated as CASSLMGVGADTQYF.

This clone appeared many times. This CDR3 reads CSVEEGSTDTQYF. The CDR3 DNA reads as TGCAGCGTTGAAGAGGGTAGCACAGATACGCAGTATTTT. The V gene is TRBV29-1, the J gene TRBJ2-3; D unclear. Trimming pared 0 bases from V and 0 bases from J, leaving 4 bases between. CDR3 length: 13 amino acids. Looked up from germline, CDR1 is SQVTM and CDR2 is ANQGSEA.

This clone was seen only a few times. This sequence may be a read error, since a much larger clone differs from it by one base. The same CDR3 can be traced to other DNA sequences in this sample. The chain carries TRBV30 and TRBJ1-1, with D possibly TRBD1 on 5 matching bases. Germline V CDR1 and CDR2: GTSNPN, SVGIG (reference sequence). The length of the CDR3 is 14 residues. For the CDR3, the DNA is TGTGCCTGGAGCCCCCAGCTTTGGGGCACTGAGGCTTTCTTT. Its protein product is CAWSPQLWGTEAFF.

The chain employs TRBV7-9 and TRBJ2-2; D uncertain. Between the trimmed V and J ends, which lost 5 bases and 6 bases, there was a span of 13 bases. Looked up from germline, CDR1 is SEHNR and CDR2 is FQNEAQ (reference sequence). The CDR3 has 14 amino acids. CDR3 bases: TGTGCCAGCAGCCCGCCTGGGGTTGCCGGGGAGCTGTTTTTT. It translates to CASSPPGVAGELFF.

There are a few counts of this clone. This rearrangement joins TRBV29-1 to TRBJ1-2; D unclear. The CDR3 is 12 amino acids. Trimming took off 3 bases at V and 9 bases at J, with 14 bases between the two ends. Germline assignment: CDR1 SQVTM and CDR2 ANQGSEA. CDR3 coding DNA: TGCAGCGTTGAGATTTTGGGAAATCGCTACACCTTC. Translated, it gives CSVEILGNRYTF.

Note on this clone: A junction end diverges from the germline sequence, so it may reflect a read error. The V gene is TRBV5-1, the J gene TRBJ2-7; 9 bases map to TRBD2. Germline V gene data show CDR1 as SGHRS and CDR2 as YFSETQ. The CDR3 sequence is 16 residues long. This CDR3 is CASSHGIGLASYEQYF. DNA for the CDR3: TGCGCAAGCAGCCACGGAATTGGACTAGCGTCCTACGAGCAGTACTTC.

Concerning this clone itself: This may arise from a read error, as a much more abundant clone is one base away. As the CDR3 is not closed by the conserved phenylalanine or tryptophan, this likely results from a read error. The chain combines TRBV28 with TRBJ2-2; no reliable D call. The CDR3 has 14 amino acids. V was pared by 2 bases and J by 3 bases, with 7 bases between. CDR1 and CDR2 from the germline V gene are MDHEN and SYDVKM. The CDR3: CASSLGRDTGELFL. The CDR3 DNA reads TGTGCCAGCAGTTTAGGCCGAGACACCGGGGAGCTGTTTCTT.